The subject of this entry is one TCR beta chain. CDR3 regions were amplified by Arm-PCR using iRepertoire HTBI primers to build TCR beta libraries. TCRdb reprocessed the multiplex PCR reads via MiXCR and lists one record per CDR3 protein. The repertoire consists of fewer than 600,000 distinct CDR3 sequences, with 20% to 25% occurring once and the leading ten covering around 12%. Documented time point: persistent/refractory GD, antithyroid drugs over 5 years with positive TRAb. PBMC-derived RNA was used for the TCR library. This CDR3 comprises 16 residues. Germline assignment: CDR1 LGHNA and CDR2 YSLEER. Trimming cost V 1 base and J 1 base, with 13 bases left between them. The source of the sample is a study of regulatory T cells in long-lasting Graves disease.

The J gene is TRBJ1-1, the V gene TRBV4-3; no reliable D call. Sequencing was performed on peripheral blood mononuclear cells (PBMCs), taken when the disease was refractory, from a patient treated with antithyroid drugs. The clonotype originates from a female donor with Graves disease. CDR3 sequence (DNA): TGCGCCAGCAGCCAAGTTTTCTCAGAAACGAACACTGAAGCTTTCTTT. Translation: CASSQVFSETNTEAFF.